One and the same sample provided the 21 T cell receptor beta chains below, sequenced in a study of cytomegalovirus exposure and HLA in healthy donors. Primers included in the PCR were 60 Vbeta and 13 Jbeta primers. Some clones are missing from TCRdb's copy, which holds only in-frame ones; the method was immunoSEQ multiplex PCR. Of about 240,000 clones listed, about 81% are singletons. Sequenced sample: PBMCs. These receptors were obtained from a woman aged 40 to 50 in good health and CMV-seropositive.

This chain uses TRBV4-1 with TRBJ2-1, with TRBD2 matching 13 bases. The CDR3 covers 16 residues. The trim removed 3 bases at V and 10 bases at J, leaving 9 bases unmatched. Germline V CDR1 and CDR2: MGHRA, YSYEKL. CDR3 residues: CASSQPGLAGSGEQFF. CDR3 DNA sequence: TGCGCCAGCAGCCAGCCGGGACTAGCGGGATCGGGGGAGCAGTTCTTC.

V usage is TRBV7-9 and J usage is TRBJ2-3, with 10 bases lining up with TRBD2. Germline CDR1 reads SEHNR; CDR2 reads FQNEAQ (reference sequence). CDR3 length: 16 amino acids. V was clipped by 4 bases and J by 11 bases; unmatched bases: 15. The CDR3 sequence is CASSSGGSGRAGWQYF. For the CDR3, the DNA is TGTGCCAGCAGCTCCGGGGGGAGCGGGAGGGCGGGCTGGCAGTATTTT. The complete variable domain, with remaining parts taken from reference TRBV7-9 and TRBJ2-3, reads DTGVSQNPRHKITKRGQNVTFRCDPISEHNRLYWYRQTLGQGPEFLTYFQNEAQLEKSRLLSDRFSAERPKGSFSTLEIQRTEQGDSAMYLCASSSGGSGRAGWQYFGPGTRLTVL.

The rearrangement uses TRBV5-1 and TRBJ2-5; 11 bases are shared with TRBD1. The trim removed 0 bases at V and 4 bases at J, leaving 2 bases unmatched. Germline V gene sequence: CDR1 SGHRS, CDR2 YFSETQ. The CDR3 has 15 amino acids. CDR3 sequence: CASSLGTGGIETQYF. The CDR3 DNA sequence: TGCGCCAGCAGCTTGGGGACAGGGGGCATAGAGACCCAGTACTTC.

The chain employs TRBV7-2 and TRBJ2-2; D is undetermined. Germline V gene lookup returns CDR1 SGHTA and CDR2 FQGNSA. The CDR3 extends over 13 amino acids. Trimming took 1 base from V and 6 from J, leaving 6 bases between them. The CDR3 DNA follows: TGTGCCAGCAGCTTAGATAATGCCGGGGAGCTGTTTTTT. It is translated as CASSLDNAGELFF. The variable domain in full, with the rest retrieved from reference TRBV7-2 and TRBJ2-2, is GAGVSQSPSNKVTEKGKDVELRCDPISGHTALYWYRQSLGQGLEFLIYFQGNSAPDKSGLPSDRFSAERTGGSVSTLTIQRTQQEDSAVYLCASSLDNAGELFFGEGSRLTVL.

The gene calls are TRBV15 and TRBJ1-3; unclear D gene. The CDR3 sequence is 13 residues long. Germline assignment: CDR1 LNHNV and CDR2 YYDKDF (reference sequence). V was trimmed by 8 bases and J by 2 bases, leaving 10 bases between them. The chain's CDR3 is CATGMGPGNTIYF. Written as DNA, the CDR3 is TGTGCCACCGGTATGGGCCCTGGAAACACCATATATTTT.

The rearrangement links TRBV6-1 to TRBJ2-2; tentatively, D is TRBD1 (5 bases). The CDR3 is 15 residues long. V shed 4 bases and J shed 1 base, with 10 bases lying between them. Germline V gene sequence: CDR1 MNHNS, CDR2 SASEGT. Here the CDR3 reads CASSGRVGNTGELFF. As DNA, the CDR3 is TGTGCCAGCAGTGGCAGGGTAGGGAACACCGGGGAGCTGTTTTTT.

This chain uses TRBV19 with TRBJ1-1, with D perhaps matching TRBD1 (6 bases). The CDR3 has 13 residues. V lost 8 bases to trimming and J lost 1 base, with 11 bases between them. Germline loops: CDR1 LNHDA, CDR2 SQIVND (reference sequence). The CDR3 nucleotides read TGTGCCAGTGGCCGGGACACGAACACTGAAGCTTTCTTT. Translating it yields CASGRDTNTEAFF.

The chain uses TRBV30 and TRBJ1-1; possible D gene TRBD1, 5 bases. The CDR3 loop spans 12 amino acids. Trimming shortened V by 2 bases and J by 11 bases, and 15 bases separated the two germline ends. Germline assignment: CDR1 GTSNPN and CDR2 SVGIG (reference sequence). CDR3 amino acids: CAWSSPGLWAFF. The CDR3 DNA reads TGTGCCTGGAGTAGCCCGGGACTCTGGGCTTTCTTT.

The chain has TRBV11-2 and TRBJ2-3, with D perhaps matching TRBD1 (5 bases). Germline V gene sequence: CDR1 SGHAT, CDR2 FQNNGV. This CDR3 spans 15 amino acids. V gave up 6 bases and J gave up 2 bases, with 15 bases separating them. CDR3 residues: CASRAQGLYTDTQYF. The CDR3 nucleotides read TGTGCCAGCAGAGCCCAGGGCTTATACACAGATACGCAGTATTTT.

This chain uses TRBV30 with TRBJ1-6; 10 nucleotides align to TRBD1. V was pared by 3 bases and J by 7 bases, with 6 bases of the junction left unmatched. The CDR3 consists of 15 residues. Germline V gene data show CDR1 as GTSNPN and CDR2 as SVGIG (reference sequence). This chain's CDR3 is CAWSPSGQGNSPLHF. In DNA form, the CDR3 reads TGTGCCTGGAGCCCTTCGGGACAGGGGAATTCACCCCTCCACTTT.

V is TRBV15 and J is TRBJ1-5, with TRBD1 identical over 10 bases. This CDR3 comprises 17 residues. CDR1 and CDR2 from the germline V gene are LNHNV and YYDKDF (reference sequence). V lost 5 bases to trimming and J lost 3 bases; unmatched junction nucleotides: 10. The CDR3 spells CATSRRGTGETNQPQHF. The CDR3 DNA follows: TGTGCCACCAGCCGCCGTGGGACAGGGGAAACCAATCAGCCCCAGCATTTT. The variable domain in full, completed from reference TRBV15 and TRBJ1-5, reads DAMVIQNPRYQVTQFGKPVTLSCSQTLNHNVMYWYQQKSSQAPKLLFHYYDKDFNNEADTPDNFQSRRPNTSFCFLDIRSPGLGDTAMYLCATSRRGTGETNQPQHFGDGTRLSIL.

This clone appeared a few times. V usage is TRBV19 and J usage is TRBJ2-2; 7 positions match TRBD1. The CDR3 is 14 amino acids. CDR1 is LNHDA, CDR2 SQIVND, per germline (reference sequence). With V trimmed by 8 bases and J by 6 bases, 9 bases remained unmatched. This CDR3 reads CASGRDSVAGELFF. CDR3 DNA: TGTGCCAGTGGCAGGGACAGTGTCGCCGGGGAGCTGTTTTTT.

This clone was counted a few times. V gene TRBV14 combines with J gene TRBJ2-5; D perhaps matches TRBD2 (5 bases). In germline, CDR1 is SGHDN, CDR2 FVKESK. Deletions cut 7 bases from V and 0 bases from J, with 15 bases between. The CDR3 totals 15 residues. Here the CDR3 DNA reads TGTGCCAGCACGAGCGGATACTCGTACCAAGAGACCCAGTACTTC. The encoded protein is CASTSGYSYQETQYF.

The chain combines TRBV5-6 with TRBJ2-3, with a possible D match to TRBD2 (5 bases). Between the trimmed V and J ends, which lost 0 bases and 4 bases, there was a span of 12 bases. CDR1 is SGHDT and CDR2 is YYEEEE in the germline V gene. This CDR3 region has 15 residues. This chain's CDR3 is CASSLEALAADTQYF. CDR3 coding DNA: TGTGCCAGCAGCTTGGAGGCTCTAGCCGCAGATACGCAGTATTTT. Filled out from reference TRBV5-6 and TRBJ2-3, the complete variable domain reads DAGVTQSPTHLIKTRGQQVTLRCSPKSGHDTVSWYQQALGQGPQFIFQYYEEEERQRGNFPDRFSGHQFPNYSSELNVNALLLGDSALYLCASSLEALAADTQYFGPGTRLTVL.

The chain combines TRBV2 with TRBJ2-7; D is unresolved. The CDR3 consists of 12 residues. The germline V gene has CDR1 SNHLY and CDR2 FYNNEI. Trimming shortened V by 6 bases and J by 2 bases, and 8 bases separated the two germline ends. CDR3 loop: CASSFQAYEQYF. CDR3 coding DNA: TGTGCCAGCAGCTTTCAGGCCTACGAGCAGTACTTC.

This sequence joins TRBV6-6 and TRBJ1-6; D gene unclear. V was clipped by 4 bases and J by 6 bases, with 7 bases between them. This CDR3 spans 13 amino acids. From germline, CDR1 is MNHNY and CDR2 SVGAGI (reference sequence). As DNA, the CDR3 is TGTGCCAGCAGTTCTCCCGGTAATTCACCCCTCCACTTT. It yields the protein CASSSPGNSPLHF.

V usage is TRBV9 and J usage is TRBJ1-1; TRBD1 is a possible D gene (5 bases). CDR3 length: 15 residues. Trimming stripped 0 bases from V and 1 base from J, with 10 bases between. Germline V gives CDR1 SGDLS, CDR2 YYNGEE. In DNA form, the CDR3 reads TGTGCCAGCAGCGTAGCTACAGGAACGAACACTGAAGCTTTCTTT. This sequence encodes CASSVATGTNTEAFF.

The chain couples TRBV2 to TRBJ2-1; TRBD2 aligns across 7 bases. CDR1 and CDR2 (germline): SNHLY, FYNNEI. The V and J ends lost 2 bases and 3 bases, in that order; junction bases with no gene match: 4. The CDR3 covers 15 residues. CDR3 residues: CASSERGGGYNEQFF. In DNA, the CDR3 is TGTGCCAGCAGTGAACGTGGGGGGGGCTACAATGAGCAGTTCTTC.

In DNA form, the CDR3 reads TGTGCCAGCTCACCACCTAGCGGAGCCTACGAGCAGTACTTC. Residues: CASSPPSGAYEQYF. V gene TRBV18 combines with J gene TRBJ2-7, with D possibly matching TRBD2 (6 bases). V was shortened by 0 bases and J by 2 bases, with 8 bases between the two germline ends. The CDR3 sequence is 14 residues long. Germline CDR1 reads KGHSH; CDR2 reads LQKENI.

The J gene is TRBJ2-3, the V gene TRBV11-3; 9 nucleotides align to TRBD1. Germline V lookup: CDR1 SGHNT, CDR2 YENEEA. This CDR3 spans 16 amino acids. V gave up 4 bases and J gave up 1 base; unmatched junction bases: 6. The CDR3 coding sequence is TGTGCCAGCAGCTGGAACGACAGGGGGGGCACAGATACGCAGTATTTT. Protein product: CASSWNDRGGTDTQYF.

CDR3 amino acids: CASSQSGELFF. The CDR3, as DNA: TGTGCCAGCAGCCAATCAGGGGAGCTGTTTTTT. The V and J genes are TRBV4-2 and TRBJ2-2; D unresolved. This CDR3 is built from 11 residues. With 2 bases removed from V and 8 bases from J, the gap between germline ends came to 3 bases. Germline CDR1 is LGHNA and CDR2 is YNFKEQ.